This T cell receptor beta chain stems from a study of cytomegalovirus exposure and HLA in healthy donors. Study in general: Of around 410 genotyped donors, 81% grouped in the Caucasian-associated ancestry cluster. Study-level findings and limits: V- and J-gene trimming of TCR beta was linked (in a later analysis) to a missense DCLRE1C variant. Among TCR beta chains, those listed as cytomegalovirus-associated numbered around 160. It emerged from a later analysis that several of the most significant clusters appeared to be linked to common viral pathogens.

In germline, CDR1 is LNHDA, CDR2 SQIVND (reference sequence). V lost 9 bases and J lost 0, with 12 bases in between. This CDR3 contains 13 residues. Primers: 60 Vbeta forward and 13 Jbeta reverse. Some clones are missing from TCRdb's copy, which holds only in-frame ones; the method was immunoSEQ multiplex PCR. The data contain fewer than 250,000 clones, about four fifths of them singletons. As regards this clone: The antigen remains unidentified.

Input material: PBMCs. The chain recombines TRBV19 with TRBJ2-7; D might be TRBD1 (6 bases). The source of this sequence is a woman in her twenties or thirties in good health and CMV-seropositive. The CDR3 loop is CASGQTSSYEQYF. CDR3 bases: TGTGCCAGCGGACAGACAAGCTCCTACGAGCAGTACTTC.